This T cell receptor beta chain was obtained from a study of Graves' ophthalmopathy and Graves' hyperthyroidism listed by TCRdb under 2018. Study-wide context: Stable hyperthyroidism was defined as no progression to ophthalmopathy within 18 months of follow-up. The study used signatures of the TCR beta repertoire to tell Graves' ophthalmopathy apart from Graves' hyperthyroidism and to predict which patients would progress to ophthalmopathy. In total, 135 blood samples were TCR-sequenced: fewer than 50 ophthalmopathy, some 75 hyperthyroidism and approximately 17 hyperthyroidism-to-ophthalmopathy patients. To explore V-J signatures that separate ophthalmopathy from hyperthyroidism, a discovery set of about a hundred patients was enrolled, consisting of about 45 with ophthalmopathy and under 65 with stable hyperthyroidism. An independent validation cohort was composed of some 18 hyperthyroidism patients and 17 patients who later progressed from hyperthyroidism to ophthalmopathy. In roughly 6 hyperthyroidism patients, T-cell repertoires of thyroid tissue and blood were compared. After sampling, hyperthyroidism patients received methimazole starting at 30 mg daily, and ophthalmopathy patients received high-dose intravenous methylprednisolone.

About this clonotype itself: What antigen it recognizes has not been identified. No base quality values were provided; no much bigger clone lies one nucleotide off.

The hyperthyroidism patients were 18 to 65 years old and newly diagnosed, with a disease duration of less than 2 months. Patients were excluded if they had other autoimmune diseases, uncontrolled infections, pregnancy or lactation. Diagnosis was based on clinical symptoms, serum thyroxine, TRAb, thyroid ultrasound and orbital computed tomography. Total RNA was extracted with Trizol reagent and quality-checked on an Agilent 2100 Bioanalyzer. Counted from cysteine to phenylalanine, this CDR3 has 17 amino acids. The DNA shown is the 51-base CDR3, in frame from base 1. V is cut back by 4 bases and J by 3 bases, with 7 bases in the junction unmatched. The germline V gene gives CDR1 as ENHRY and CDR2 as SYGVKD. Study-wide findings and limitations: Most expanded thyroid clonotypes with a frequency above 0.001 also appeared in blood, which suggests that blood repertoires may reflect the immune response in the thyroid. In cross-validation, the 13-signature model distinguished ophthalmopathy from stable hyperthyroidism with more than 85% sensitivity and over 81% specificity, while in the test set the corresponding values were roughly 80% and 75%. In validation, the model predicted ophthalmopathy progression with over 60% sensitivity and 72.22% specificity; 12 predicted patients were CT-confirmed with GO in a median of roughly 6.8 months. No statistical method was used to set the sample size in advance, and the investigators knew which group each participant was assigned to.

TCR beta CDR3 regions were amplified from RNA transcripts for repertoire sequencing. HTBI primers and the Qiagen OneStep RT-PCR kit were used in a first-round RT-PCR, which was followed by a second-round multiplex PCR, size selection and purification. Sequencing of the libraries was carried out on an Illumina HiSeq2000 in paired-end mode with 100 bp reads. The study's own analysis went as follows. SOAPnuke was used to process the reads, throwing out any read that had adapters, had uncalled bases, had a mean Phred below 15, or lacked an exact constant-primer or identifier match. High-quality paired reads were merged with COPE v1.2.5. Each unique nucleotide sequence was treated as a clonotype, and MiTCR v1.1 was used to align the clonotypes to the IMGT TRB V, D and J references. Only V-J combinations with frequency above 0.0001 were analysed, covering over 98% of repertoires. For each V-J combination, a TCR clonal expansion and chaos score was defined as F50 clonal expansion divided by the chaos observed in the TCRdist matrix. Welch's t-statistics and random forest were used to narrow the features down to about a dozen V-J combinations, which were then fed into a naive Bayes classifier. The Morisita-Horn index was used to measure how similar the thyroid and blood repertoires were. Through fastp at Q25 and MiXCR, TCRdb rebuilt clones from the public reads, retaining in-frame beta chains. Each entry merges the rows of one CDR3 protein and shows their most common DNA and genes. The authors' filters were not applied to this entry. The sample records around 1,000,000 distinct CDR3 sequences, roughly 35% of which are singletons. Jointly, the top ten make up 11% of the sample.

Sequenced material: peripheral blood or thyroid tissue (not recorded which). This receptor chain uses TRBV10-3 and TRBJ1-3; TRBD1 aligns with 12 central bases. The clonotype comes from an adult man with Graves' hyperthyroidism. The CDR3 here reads CAISGMGQGAGGNTIYF. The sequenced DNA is TGTGCCATCAGTGGGATGGGACAGGGGGCTGGTGGAAACACCATATATTTT.